The 25 T cell receptor beta chains reported below all come from one sample, sequenced in a study of T-cell reconstitution after alpha-beta-depleted transplantation in children. Preparing the TCRbeta library involved the use of unique molecular identifiers. MiXCR, applied by TCRdb to the PCR reads, yields one record per CDR3 protein. The sample yields 490,000 or so distinct CDR3 sequences, approximately 10% seen once. The source was PBMCs, collected before TCRalphabeta/CD19-depleted stem cell transplant. The source is a child aged 2 to 9 with inherited bone marrow failure, due to receive a stem cell transplant.

The CDR3 nucleotides read TGCGCCAGCAGCCAAGTCTTAAGGAGGAAGAACGTCCTGACTTTC. As protein: CASSQVLRRKNVLTF. The chain combines TRBV4-3 with TRBJ2-6; D perhaps matches TRBD2 (5 bases). V shed 1 base and J shed 10 bases, with 14 bases lying between them. Germline CDR1 and CDR2: LGHNA and YSLEER. This CDR3 is built from 15 residues.

Note on this clonotype: This may arise from a read error, as a much more abundant clone is one base away. This chain links TRBV18 with TRBJ1-2, with D possibly TRBD1 on 5 matching bases. V was pared by 1 base and J by 8 bases, with 17 bases between. The germline gives CDR1 KGHSH, CDR2 LQKENI. This CDR3 spans 15 amino acids. The CDR3 sequence is CASSPLLRALLGYTF. The CDR3 DNA reads TGTGCCAGCTCACCACTCCTCAGGGCGCTCTTGGGCTACACCTTC. The variable domain in full, with the rest retrieved from reference TRBV18 and TRBJ1-2, is NAGVMQNPRHLVRRRGQEARLRCSPMKGHSHVYWYRQLPEEGLKFMVYLQKENIIDESGMPKERFSAEFPKEGPSILRIQQVVRGDSAAYFCASSPLLRALLGYTFGSGTRLTVV.

This clonotype was counted many times. The V gene is TRBV29-1, the J gene TRBJ1-2, with TRBD1 matching over 10 bases. The trim removed 6 bases at V and 4 bases at J, leaving 5 bases unmatched. Germline lookup yields CDR1 SQVTM and CDR2 ANQGSEA. The CDR3 length is 13 residues. CDR3 sequence (DNA): TGCAGCGTAGATGGACAGGGGGGCTATGGCTACACCTTC. This codes for CSVDGQGGYGYTF.

This clonotype was observed at least ten times. V gene TRBV24-1 combines with J gene TRBJ2-2; no clear D gene. From germline, CDR1 is KGHDR and CDR2 SFDVKD. CDR3 length equals 14 residues. The germline V and J ends were trimmed by 1 base and 7 bases, with 9 bases remaining between them. Written as DNA, the CDR3 is TGTGCCACCAGTGATTTCCCCCTCGACGGGGAGCTGTTTTTT. Protein product: CATSDFPLDGELFF.

This clonotype has at least ten counts. The chain carries TRBV5-1 and TRBJ2-2; maybe TRBD2 (5 bases). The length of the CDR3 is 17 residues. The ends were cut back, 1 base at V and 4 bases at J, with 17 bases in the middle. Germline loops: CDR1 SGHRS, CDR2 YFSETQ. The CDR3 DNA sequence: TGCGCCAGCAGCTTGATCGGAGGCGGCGTCGGCACCGGGGAGCTGTTTTTT. Protein: CASSLIGGGVGTGELFF.

This clonotype was counted ten times or more. This chain uses TRBV12-3 or TRBV12-4 with TRBJ2-7; the D gene is possibly TRBD1 (6 bases). The CDR3 spans 13 residues. V was shortened by 4 bases and J by 6 bases, with 13 bases between the two germline ends. DNA of the CDR3: TGTGCCAGCAGTTCCACAGGGTTTAGCGAGCAGTACTTC. Translation gives CASSSTGFSEQYF.

This clonotype has a count of ten or more. J is TRBJ2-1 and V is TRBV12-3 or TRBV12-4; TRBD2 matches 10 bases. The CDR3 totals 13 residues. V was pared by 5 bases and J by 9 bases, with 4 bases of the junction left unmatched. Here the CDR3 reads CASSGSGRAEQFF. As DNA, the CDR3 is TGTGCCAGCAGTGGAAGCGGGAGGGCTGAGCAGTTCTTC.

This clonotype has ten or more counts. This chain uses TRBV20-1 with TRBJ1-4, with D possibly matching TRBD1 (5 bases). V gave up 0 bases and J gave up 7 bases, with 15 bases separating them. Germline values: CDR1 DFQATT, CDR2 SNEGSKA (reference sequence). This CDR3 region has 15 residues. The CDR3 sequence: CSARDPRGGGEKLFF. Written as DNA, the CDR3 is TGCAGTGCTAGAGATCCAAGGGGTGGCGGTGAAAAACTGTTTTTT.

This sequence joins TRBV20-1 and TRBJ1-1; the D is unclear. The germline V gene has CDR1 DFQATT and CDR2 SNEGSKA (reference sequence). The CDR3 consists of 16 residues. The V and J ends lost 3 bases and 2 bases respectively, with 19 bases between them. The CDR3 region is CSASRINTGPNTEAFF. The CDR3 DNA reads as TGCAGTGCTAGTAGGATTAATACGGGCCCTAACACTGAAGCTTTCTTT.

This clonotype was seen repeatedly, ten times or more. This chain links TRBV5-1 with TRBJ1-1, with D maybe TRBD1 (6 bases). The germline V gene encodes CDR1 SGHRS and CDR2 YFSETQ. This CDR3 is built from 14 residues. The V end lost 0 bases, the J end lost 4 bases, and 10 bases lay between the germline ends. This chain's CDR3 is CASSLEGGITEAFF. The CDR3 coding sequence is TGCGCCAGCAGCTTGGAAGGGGGTATCACTGAAGCTTTCTTT.

This clonotype was counted between two and nine times. This chain uses TRBV7-2 with TRBJ2-1; a weak D match, TRBD2 (5 bases). V was pared by 5 bases and J by 4 bases, with 24 bases between. This CDR3 contains 18 residues. The germline gives CDR1 SGHTA, CDR2 FQGNSA. This CDR3 reads CASSPPSASRDTYNEQFF. The CDR3 nucleotides read TGTGCCAGCAGCCCCCCCTCGGCGAGCCGGGATACGTACAATGAGCAGTTCTTC.

This clonotype was seen a few times. The gene calls are TRBV20-1 and TRBJ2-7, with D unclear. This CDR3 has 13 amino acids. Trimming cost V 0 bases and J 3 bases, with 9 bases left between them. The germline V gene has CDR1 DFQATT and CDR2 SNEGSKA (reference sequence). CDR3 coding DNA: TGCAGTGCTAGAGATCGAGGTTTCTACGAGCAGTACTTC. Protein sequence: CSARDRGFYEQYF.

Ten or more counts support this clonotype. The chain links TRBV19 to TRBJ1-5, with D hard to call. This CDR3 spans 15 amino acids. CDR1 is LNHDA, CDR2 SQIVND, per germline (reference sequence). With 0 bases removed from V and 6 bases from J, the gap between germline ends came to 12 bases. The CDR3 region is CASSIDREGSQPQHF. The CDR3 DNA follows: TGTGCCAGTAGTATAGATCGGGAAGGGAGTCAGCCCCAGCATTTT.

This clonotype was counted many times. This chain links TRBV7-6 with TRBJ1-2, with 7 positions matching TRBD1. The CDR3 spans 15 residues. Germline loops: CDR1 SGHVS, CDR2 FNYEAQ. Trimming at V came to 5 bases and at J to 0 bases, leaving 6 bases not matched to a gene. In DNA form, the CDR3 reads TGTGCCAGCAGCAAGGGGACAGCTGCTAACTATGGCTACACCTTC. Its translation: CASSKGTAANYGYTF.

This clonotype was seen a few times. The chain couples TRBV6-4 to TRBJ2-3; TRBD2 might be the D (5 bases). CDR3 size: 15 residues. V shed 0 bases and J shed 4 bases, with 11 bases lying between them. Germline lookup yields CDR1 MRHNA and CDR2 SNTAGT. The CDR3 coding sequence is TGTGCCAGCAGTGACTCGGCGGGTAGCGCAGATACGCAGTATTTT. Its translation is CASSDSAGSADTQYF.

This clonotype was seen only a few times. This chain links TRBV20-1 with TRBJ2-3; TRBD2 matches at 7 bases. This CDR3 comprises 13 residues. Germline CDR1 and CDR2: DFQATT and SNEGSKA (reference sequence). With 6 bases clipped from V and 4 bases from J, the junction kept 7 bases outside the gene matches. The CDR3 region is CSASGGSADTQYF. CDR3 bases: TGCAGTGCATCGGGCGGGAGCGCAGATACGCAGTATTTT.

The rearrangement uses TRBV2 and TRBJ2-3; TRBD1 or TRBD2 may be the D gene (5 bases each). V dropped 4 bases and J dropped 2 bases, with 19 bases sitting between them. This CDR3 region has 17 residues. The V gene's germline CDR1 is SNHLY and CDR2 FYNNEI. The CDR3 DNA reads as TGTGCCAGCAGTGGGGGGATAGGTGCGCCTGTCACAGATACGCAGTATTTT. Protein sequence: CASSGGIGAPVTDTQYF.

V is TRBV6-2 or TRBV6-3 and J is TRBJ2-7, with 12 bases lining up with TRBD2. Germline V gene sequence: CDR1 MNHEY, CDR2 SVGEGT. This CDR3 is built from 16 residues. After removal of 8 bases from V and 1 base from J, the junction contained 9 bases not matched to a gene. This chain's CDR3 is CASHGLAGRGSYEQYF. The DNA for the CDR3 is TGTGCCAGCCACGGACTAGCGGGACGCGGGTCCTACGAGCAGTACTTC.

This clonotype was seen only a few times. This chain joins TRBV4-3 and TRBJ2-2; the match to TRBD2 covers 10 bases. J gave up 6 bases and V 0 bases, and 7 bases lay outside the gene matches. The CDR3 runs to 17 residues. Looked up from germline, CDR1 is LGHNA and CDR2 is YSLEER. The CDR3 DNA is TGCGCCAGCAGCCAAGAGTCTAGCGGGAGTATGGCCGGGGAGCTGTTTTTT. It specifies CASSQESSGSMAGELFF.

Worth noting for this clonotype: Possible read error: a much larger clone is one base away. The CDR3 DNA reads as TGTGCCAGCAGCCACGGTAGGCAGGGGAAAAACATTCAGCACTTC. Amino acids: CASSHGRQGKNIQHF. The chain employs TRBV11-2 and TRBJ2-4; the D gene is possibly TRBD1 (6 bases). The CDR3 runs to 15 residues. Per the germline V gene, CDR1 is SGHAT and CDR2 is FQNNGV.

This clonotype appeared many times. This chain links TRBV28 with TRBJ2-5, with TRBD1 as a possible D gene (6 bases). Germline CDR1 reads MDHEN; CDR2 reads SYDVKM. The CDR3 totals 14 residues. V was clipped by 3 bases and J by 3 bases, with 11 bases between them. The CDR3 here is CASSFWDTEETQYF. CDR3 nucleotide sequence: TGTGCCAGCAGTTTTTGGGACACCGAAGAGACCCAGTACTTC.

This clonotype has ten or more counts. The chain carries TRBV15 and TRBJ2-2, with D uncertain. Trimming removed 0 bases from V and 1 base from J, with 6 bases in between. There are 15 residues in the CDR3. Germline CDR1 LNHNV, CDR2 YYDKDF (reference sequence). The CDR3 spells CATSRDNQNTGELFF. CDR3 DNA: TGTGCCACCAGCAGAGATAATCAGAACACCGGGGAGCTGTTTTTT.

A note on this clonotype: Germline is not matched at one junction end, which may reflect a read error. The CDR3 loop reads CASGLLADGPGGYTF. The CDR3 coding sequence is TGTGCCAGCGGTTTGTTGGCCGACGGCCCGGGGGGCTACACCTTC. This chain joins TRBV27 and TRBJ1-2; D is undetermined. The CDR3 has 15 residues. CDR1 and CDR2 (germline): MNHEY, SMNVEV (reference sequence).

In this sample, this clonotype turned up many times. The chain employs TRBV20-1 and TRBJ2-7; TRBD1 might be the D (6 bases). This CDR3 is 14 amino acids long. The V end lost 5 bases, the J end lost 2 bases, and 16 bases lay between the germline ends. Germline V lookup: CDR1 DFQATT, CDR2 SNEGSKA (reference sequence). CDR3 protein: CSASHRVAPYEQYF. The CDR3 nucleotides are TGCAGTGCTTCTCACAGGGTAGCGCCCTACGAGCAGTACTTC.

This clonotype was recorded at least ten times. V and J are TRBV30 and TRBJ2-5; D remains unclear. V lost 0 bases and J 7 bases, leaving 9 bases between the germline ends. CDR1 is GTSNPN and CDR2 is SVGIG in the germline V gene (reference sequence). This CDR3 is 12 amino acids long. The CDR3 here is CAWSVKFRTQYF. The DNA for the CDR3 is TGTGCCTGGAGTGTAAAATTCCGGACCCAGTACTTC.